This T cell receptor beta chain was identified in a study of tumor-infiltrating lymphocytes in primary liver carcinoma. Priming with a constant-region primer yielded TCR beta cDNA from 400 to 550 ng total RNA. Each TCR beta library was derived from three nested multiplex PCR rounds that employed slightly modified ARM-PCR. Rounds one and two of PCR, each of roughly 10 cycles, were primed with TRBV1-TRBV30 forward primers and a C-beta reverse primer. MiXCR, run by TCRdb on the multiplex PCR reads, gives a single entry per CDR3 protein. The sample lists more than 70,000 distinct CDR3 sequences, more than 65% occurring once. Points on this clonotype: Just one base apart from a much larger clone, this may be a read error. This likely comes from a read error, as the CDR3 has no conserved phenylalanine or tryptophan at its end.

The V gene end was trimmed by 8 bases and the J gene end by 4 bases; junction bases not matched to a gene: 7. The CDR3 is 13 amino acids. CDR1 is SNHLY, CDR2 FYNNEI, per germline. Extraction of RNA together with DNA used 20-30 mg of unsorted bulk tissue. The rearrangement links TRBV2 to TRBJ2-7, with 8 bases that match TRBD1. The specimen was liver tumor tissue from sampling region 1. Documented subset: tumor region T1, superior pole. This receptor was taken from a man in his forties or fifties with primary liver carcinoma and hepatitis B virus infection. The CDR3 DNA is TGTGCCAGCCGATACAGGGGGGCGTACGAGCAGTACTCC. Translation: CASRYRGAYEQYS.